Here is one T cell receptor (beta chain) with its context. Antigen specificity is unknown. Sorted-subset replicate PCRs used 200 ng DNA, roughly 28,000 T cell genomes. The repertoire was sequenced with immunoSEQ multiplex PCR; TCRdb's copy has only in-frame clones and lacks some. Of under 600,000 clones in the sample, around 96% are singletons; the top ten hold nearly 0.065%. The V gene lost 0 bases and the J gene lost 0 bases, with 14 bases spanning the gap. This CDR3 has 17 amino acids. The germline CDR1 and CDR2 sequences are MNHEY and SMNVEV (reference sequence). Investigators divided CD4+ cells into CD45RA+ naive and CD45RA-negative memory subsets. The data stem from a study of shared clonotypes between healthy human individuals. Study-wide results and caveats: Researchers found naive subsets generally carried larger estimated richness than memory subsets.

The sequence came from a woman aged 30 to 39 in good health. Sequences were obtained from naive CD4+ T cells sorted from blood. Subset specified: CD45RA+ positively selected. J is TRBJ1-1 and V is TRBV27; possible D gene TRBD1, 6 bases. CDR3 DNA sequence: TGTGCCAGCAGTTTATCAAGGGGACAAGGATTGAACACTGAAGCTTTCTTT. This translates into CASSLSRGQGLNTEAFF.